Below, one T cell receptor beta chain is given with its context. As yet, its antigen is unknown. J gave up 7 bases and V 0 bases, and 5 bases lay outside the gene matches. The CDR3 has 14 amino acids. CDR1 MNHEY and CDR2 SMNVEV come from the germline V gene (reference sequence). The data originate from a study of cytomegalovirus exposure and HLA in healthy donors. The wider study: A previous analysis identified approximately 120 million unique TCR beta sequences derived from roughly 180 million T cells. Broader study findings: A few chains linked to CMV were shown in vitro to be specific for CMV antigens. Analyzed later, most CMV-associated TCR beta chains appeared HLA-restricted. Analysis performed later found roughly 17,000 TCR beta sequences associated with HLA alleles at 0.05 false discovery rate.

A multiplex PCR was run with 60 Vbeta primers and 13 Jbeta primers. Data came from immunoSEQ multiplex PCR; TCRdb stores just in-frame clones and leaves some out. The data contain roughly 55,000 clones, approximately 71% of them singletons. The V call is TRBV27, the J call TRBJ2-7; 8 nucleotides align to TRBD1. The clonotype comes from a man aged 35-49 years in good health and CMV-seropositive. Sequenced material: PBMCs. Here the CDR3 DNA reads TGTGCCAGCAGTTTATCCAGGGGGCTTGGGGAGCAGTACTTC. Translating it yields CASSLSRGLGEQYF.